This is a list of T cell receptor beta chains from one sample in a study of T cell responses to AZD1222 COVID-19 vaccine. Sequencing was performed with immunoSEQ multiplex PCR; in TCRdb, only in-frame clones are kept and a portion is missing. This table holds roughly 200,000 clones, approximately 89% found once. Sequences were derived from peripheral blood, sampled 28 days after the second AZD1222 dose. The receptors originated from an adult who received the AZD1222 COVID-19 vaccine. CDR3s include the opening cysteine and the closing phenylalanine or tryptophan. Each record gives: J gene, V gene, D gene, clone size, CDR3 protein, CDR3 DNA. D genes are given only for firm matches. Clone size appears in some rows only: once, few, many, or a class for an expanded clone.

>TRBJ1-3|TRBV9|NA|NA
CAAPQRRAGLGGSGNTIYF
TGTGCTGCGCCGCAACGGAGAGCTGGCCTTGGGGGCTCTGGAAACACCATATATTTT
>TRBJ1-6|TRBV6-1|NA|NA
CASSESGILGYNSPLHF
TGTGCCAGCAGTGAATCCGGGATACTGGGGTACAATTCACCCCTCCACTTT
>TRBJ2-7|TRBV30|NA|NA
CAWKSDVSSYEQYF
TGTGCCTGGAAGTCGGACGTTAGCTCCTACGAGCAGTACTTC
>TRBJ1-1|TRBV30|NA|NA
CAWSRPGAVNTEAFF
TGTGCCTGGAGTAGACCAGGGGCCGTGAACACTGAAGCTTTCTTT
>TRBJ2-7|TRBV2|NA|NA
CAISAGASYEQYF
TGTGCCATCAGCGCGGGGGCCTCCTACGAGCAGTACTTC
>TRBJ1-2|TRBV19|NA|NA
CASSIARVANYGYTF
TGTGCCAGTAGTATAGCCCGGGTGGCTAACTATGGCTACACCTTC
>TRBJ2-1|TRBV29-1|NA|NA
CSVEGQGGYNEQFF
TGCAGCGTTGAAGGGCAGGGGGGTTACAATGAGCAGTTCTTC
>TRBJ1-4|TRBV3-1/TRBV3-2|TRBD1|NA
CASRDRVSNEKLFF
TGTGCCAGCAGGGACAGGGTGTCGAATGAAAAACTGTTTTTT
>TRBJ1-1|TRBV27|NA|few
CASSLYPGQGGAEAFF
TGTGCCAGCAGTTTATACCCCGGGCAGGGAGGAGCTGAAGCTTTCTTT
>TRBJ1-1|TRBV4-3|TRBD1|NA
CASSQGGGQGITEAFF
TGCGCCAGCAGCCAAGGCGGGGGACAGGGGATAACTGAAGCTTTCTTT
>TRBJ2-3|TRBV11-2|NA|NA
CASSSEFNTDTQYF
TGTGCCAGCAGCTCAGAATTTAACACAGATACGCAGTATTTT
>TRBJ2-1|TRBV27|TRBD2|NA
CASRRGGRYPNEQFF
TGTGCCAGCAGACGGGGGGGGAGGTATCCCAATGAGCAGTTCTTC
>TRBJ2-7|TRBV29-1|NA|NA
CSVRLGVHEQYF
TGCAGCGTCAGACTGGGGGTGCACGAGCAGTACTTC
>TRBJ1-6|TRBV7-6|TRBD1|once
CASSPGQGNSPLHF
TGTGCCAGCAGTCCGGGACAGGGGAATTCACCCCTCCACTTT
>TRBJ2-2|TRBV7-8|NA|NA
CASSLPLSLGVNTGELFF
TGTGCCAGCAGCTTACCCCTCAGTCTCGGCGTTAACACCGGGGAGCTGTTTTTT
>TRBJ1-6|TRBV5-1|TRBD1|NA
CASSLTGGYNSPLHF
TGCGCCAGCAGCTTGACAGGGGGATATAATTCACCCCTCCACTTT
>TRBJ2-4|TRBV6-1|TRBD2|NA
CASSEVLAGGFAKNIQYF
TGTGCCAGCAGTGAAGTCCTAGCGGGGGGGTTTGCCAAAAACATTCAGTACTTC
>TRBJ2-7|TRBV6-5|TRBD2|NA
CASSLLAGGREQYF
TGTGCCAGCAGTTTACTAGCGGGAGGGCGGGAGCAGTACTTC
>TRBJ2-1|TRBV6-5|NA|NA
CASRKADRSYNEQFF
TGTGCCAGCAGGAAAGCGGACCGCTCCTACAATGAGCAGTTCTTC
>TRBJ2-7|TRBV5-1|NA|NA
CASSLGVGVYEQYF
TGCGCCAGCAGCTTGGGAGTCGGGGTCTACGAGCAGTACTTC
>TRBJ1-6|TRBV7-8|NA|NA
CASSLAGRGLHSPLHF
TGTGCCAGCAGCTTAGCGGGCCGAGGGTTGCATTCACCCCTCCACTTT
>TRBJ2-3|TRBV9|NA|NA
CASSVASGMTDTQYF
TGTGCCAGCAGCGTAGCATCAGGGATGACAGATACGCAGTATTTT
>TRBJ2-2|TRBV18|NA|NA
CASSQQESPTGELFF
TGTGCCAGCTCTCAACAGGAGTCCCCTACCGGGGAGCTGTTTTTT
>TRBJ1-1|TRBV29-1|NA|NA
CSVDGTRTEAFF
TGCAGCGTTGATGGGACGCGCACTGAAGCTTTCTTT
>TRBJ2-2|TRBV7-8|NA|NA
CASSLASGGRVTGELFF
TGTGCCAGCAGCTTAGCGTCTGGGGGCCGGGTCACCGGGGAGCTGTTTTTT
>TRBJ2-3|TRBV30|NA|NA
CAWSVGAIPSTDTQYF
TGTGCCTGGAGTGTAGGGGCGATCCCTAGCACAGATACGCAGTATTTT
>TRBJ2-7|TRBV7-9|NA|NA
CASSLIVQEQYF
TGTGCCAGCAGCTTAATAGTGCAAGAGCAGTACTTC
>TRBJ1-3|TRBV6-1|NA|NA
CASSEGGGAGNTIYF
TGTGCCAGCAGTGAAGGTGGGGGTGCAGGAAACACCATATATTTT
>TRBJ1-5|TRBV6-5|NA|NA
CASRPPGSGNQPQHF
TGTGCCAGCAGACCTCCCGGATCAGGCAATCAGCCCCAGCATTTT
>TRBJ2-7|TRBV11-2|NA|once
CASSPGSFASYEQYF
TGTGCCAGCAGCCCGGGTAGCTTTGCCTCCTACGAGCAGTACTTC
>TRBJ1-2|TRBV5-1|NA|NA
CASSLDLRQGHGYTF
TGCGCCAGCAGCTTGGATCTTCGGCAGGGCCATGGCTACACCTTC
>TRBJ2-7|TRBV5-1|TRBD2|NA
CASSLSGGSSYEQYF
TGCGCCAGCAGTCTTAGCGGGGGCAGCTCCTACGAGCAGTACTTC
>TRBJ1-5|TRBV3-1/TRBV3-2|NA|NA
CASSQRRSNQPQHF
TGTGCCAGCAGCCAACGGAGGAGCAATCAGCCCCAGCATTTT
>TRBJ1-2|TRBV5-1|NA|NA
CASNSDGSYGYTF
TGCGCCAGCAACTCGGACGGGAGCTATGGCTACACCTTC
>TRBJ2-2|TRBV7-9|TRBD1|NA
CASSQTGVGELFF
TGTGCCAGCAGCCAGACAGGGGTAGGGGAGCTGTTTTTT
>TRBJ2-1|TRBV19|NA|NA
CASSPKDRAYNEQFF
TGTGCCAGTAGTCCGAAGGACAGAGCCTACAATGAGCAGTTCTTC
>TRBJ1-6|TRBV27|NA|NA
CASSWVGGNSPLHF
TGTGCCAGCAGTTGGGTGGGTGGAAATTCACCCCTCCACTTT
>TRBJ2-2|TRBV7-9|NA|NA
CASSLGLALDFTGELFF
TGTGCCAGCAGCTTAGGGCTAGCACTTGATTTCACCGGGGAGCTGTTTTTT
>TRBJ2-1|TRBV9|NA|NA
CASSVSLHEQFF
TGTGCCAGCAGCGTGAGTCTCCATGAGCAGTTCTTC
>TRBJ1-5|TRBV30|TRBD1|NA
CAWSGQGRRQPQHF
TGTGCCTGGAGTGGACAGGGGAGAAGGCAGCCCCAGCATTTT
>TRBJ1-2|TRBV3-1/TRBV3-2|TRBD1|NA
CASRTYRDRENYGYTF
TGTGCCAGCAGAACTTACCGGGACAGGGAGAACTATGGCTACACCTTC
>TRBJ2-7|TRBV6-5|TRBD2|NA
CASSSGGGPTYEQYF
TGTGCCAGCAGTTCCGGGGGGGGGCCAACCTACGAGCAGTACTTC
>TRBJ1-3|TRBV7-2|TRBD1|NA
CASSLGQGGNTIYF
TGTGCCAGCAGCTTAGGACAGGGGGGAAACACCATATATTTT
>TRBJ1-2|TRBV4-3|NA|NA
CASSQEGMSEGYTF
TGCGCCAGCAGCCAGGAGGGGATGAGCGAAGGCTACACCTTC
>TRBJ1-1|TRBV30|NA|NA
CAWRAGGTEAFF
TGTGCCTGGAGGGCCGGGGGCACTGAAGCTTTCTTT
>TRBJ2-7|TRBV6-5|NA|NA
CASRQRQEQYF
TGTGCCAGCAGGCAAAGACAGGAGCAGTACTTC
>TRBJ2-6|TRBV7-9|NA|NA
CASSARTRSGANVLTF
TGTGCCAGCAGCGCTCGGACTCGCTCTGGGGCCAACGTCCTGACTTTC
>TRBJ1-2|TRBV18|NA|NA
CASSGTAANYGYTF
TGTGCCAGCTCCGGGACGGCAGCTAACTATGGCTACACCTTC
>TRBJ2-7|TRBV19|TRBD2|NA
CASSIWTSGKSYEQYF
TGTGCCAGTAGCATCTGGACTAGCGGGAAATCCTACGAGCAGTACTTC
>TRBJ2-5|TRBV27|TRBD2|NA
CASRSSGLRGYETQYF
TGTGCCAGCAGGTCTAGCGGGCTACGGGGATACGAGACCCAGTACTTC
>TRBJ1-1|TRBV15|NA|NA
CATSRDPGTEAFF
TGTGCCACCAGCAGAGATCCGGGCACTGAAGCTTTCTTT
>TRBJ1-5|TRBV20-1|NA|NA
CSASQSAYQPQHF
TGCAGTGCTAGTCAGTCAGCTTATCAGCCCCAGCATTTT
>TRBJ2-3|TRBV5-6|TRBD2|NA
CASSSMNAGGSTDTQYF
TGTGCCAGCAGCTCCATGAACGCGGGGGGAAGCACAGATACGCAGTATTTT
>TRBJ2-1|TRBV29-1|NA|NA
CSVERSDNEQFF
TGCAGCGTTGAACGGTCGGACAATGAGCAGTTCTTC